Listed here are 9 T cell receptor beta chains from one sample, sequenced in a study of blood T cells in healthy people across ages (dated by TCRdb to the mid-2010s). Library prep was done by 5' RACE. This sample was sequenced with an Illumina HiSeq 2500. A second PCR of 7 to 11 cycles was performed with a sample-barcoded 5' primer and a J-beta primer mix. The raw public reads went through TCRdb reprocessing: fastp at Q25, MiXCR clone calling, in-frame beta chains kept. Each entry merges the rows of one CDR3 protein and shows their most common DNA and genes. Present in this sample are over a million distinct CDR3 sequences, about 23% of which were seen just once. Approximately 0.75% of the sample is taken by the ten largest. These records were also assigned to another study, of T cells of mothers and their children.

The sequenced sample was blood. Receptor source: a girl aged 2-9 years in good health.

The CDR3 loop is CSASFHGGGTEAFF. CDR3 bases: TGCAGTGCTAGTTTTCATGGGGGAGGGACTGAAGCTTTCTTT. The chain couples TRBV20-1 to TRBJ1-1, with D maybe TRBD1 (5 bases). V lost 3 bases, J lost 5 bases, and 16 bases lay in between. The germline gives CDR1 DFQATT, CDR2 SNEGSKA (reference sequence). CDR3 length: 14 amino acids.

This clonotype was observed a handful of times. An end of the junction differs from the germline gene, which may be a read error. The chain carries TRBV29-1 and TRBJ1-2; no clear D. Germline V gene lookup returns CDR1 SQVTM and CDR2 ANQGSEA. The CDR3 has 14 amino acids. CDR3 in DNA: TGCAGCGCTGAATCGGCCGTATCTAACTATGGCTACACCTTC. It codes for CSAESAVSNYGYTF.

The V and J genes are TRBV2 and TRBJ1-5, with D possibly TRBD1 on 5 matching bases. The CDR3 has 15 residues. V was pared by 3 bases and J by 1 base, with 10 bases between. In germline, CDR1 is SNHLY, CDR2 FYNNEI. CDR3 sequence: CASSDAGLSNQPQHF. CDR3 DNA sequence: TGTGCCAGCAGTGACGCGGGACTCAGCAATCAGCCCCAGCATTTT.

The chain joins TRBV2 to TRBJ1-5; D call uncertain. Trimming cost V 5 bases and J 9 bases, with 14 bases left between them. CDR1 is SNHLY and CDR2 is FYNNEI in the germline V gene. The CDR3 is 13 amino acids. CDR3 bases: TGTGCCAGCAGTCGGTCGGAGGGAGGGCCCCAGCATTTT. Encoded protein: CASSRSEGGPQHF.

This chain connects TRBV14 to TRBJ2-7, with D perhaps matching TRBD2 (5 bases). Germline CDR1 and CDR2: SGHDN and FVKESK. The CDR3 sequence is 16 residues long. Deletions cut 0 bases from V and 2 bases from J, with 14 bases between. CDR3 DNA sequence: TGTGCCAGCAGCCAAGATCTAGGGCGGGCCCCCTACGAGCAGTACTTC. Its translation: CASSQDLGRAPYEQYF.

This clonotype has only a few counts. V usage is TRBV7-2 and J usage is TRBJ2-7; D is unresolved. V lost 1 base and J 3 bases, leaving 13 bases between the germline ends. This CDR3 is built from 15 residues. CDR1 and CDR2 (germline): SGHTA, FQGNSA. CDR3 amino acids: CASSLVFGLNYEQYF. The CDR3, as DNA: TGTGCCAGCAGCTTAGTATTTGGCTTAAACTACGAGCAGTACTTC.

This clonotype appeared a few times. The junction differs from germline at one of its ends, possibly a read error. The V and J genes are TRBV6-2 or TRBV6-3 and TRBJ2-3; the match to TRBD2 covers 16 bases. The germline V gene encodes CDR1 MNHEY and CDR2 SVGEGT. The CDR3 contains 16 residues. Here the CDR3 reads CVSNDGGLAGGDTQYF. CDR3 sequence (DNA): TGTGTCAGCAACGACGGGGGACTAGCGGGGGGGGATACGCAGTATTTT.

This clonotype was counted only a few times. The V call is TRBV11-2, the J call TRBJ2-1; tentative D call: TRBD2 (5 bases). The CDR3 sequence is 15 residues long. In germline, CDR1 is SGHAT, CDR2 FQNNGV. V lost 0 bases and J lost 4, with 10 bases in between. The CDR3 DNA follows: TGTGCCAGCAGCTTAGAAGGTGGACTTTACAATGAGCAGTTCTTC. It encodes CASSLEGGLYNEQFF.

The chain is built from TRBV7-2 and TRBJ1-1; tentatively, D is TRBD1 (5 bases). The ends were cut back, 5 bases at V and 1 base at J, with 11 bases in the middle. The germline V gene encodes CDR1 SGHTA and CDR2 FQGNSA. This CDR3 comprises 14 residues. The CDR3 nucleotides are TGTGCCAGCAGCCCCAGGGTTGGGAACACTGAAGCTTTCTTT. Amino acids: CASSPRVGNTEAFF.